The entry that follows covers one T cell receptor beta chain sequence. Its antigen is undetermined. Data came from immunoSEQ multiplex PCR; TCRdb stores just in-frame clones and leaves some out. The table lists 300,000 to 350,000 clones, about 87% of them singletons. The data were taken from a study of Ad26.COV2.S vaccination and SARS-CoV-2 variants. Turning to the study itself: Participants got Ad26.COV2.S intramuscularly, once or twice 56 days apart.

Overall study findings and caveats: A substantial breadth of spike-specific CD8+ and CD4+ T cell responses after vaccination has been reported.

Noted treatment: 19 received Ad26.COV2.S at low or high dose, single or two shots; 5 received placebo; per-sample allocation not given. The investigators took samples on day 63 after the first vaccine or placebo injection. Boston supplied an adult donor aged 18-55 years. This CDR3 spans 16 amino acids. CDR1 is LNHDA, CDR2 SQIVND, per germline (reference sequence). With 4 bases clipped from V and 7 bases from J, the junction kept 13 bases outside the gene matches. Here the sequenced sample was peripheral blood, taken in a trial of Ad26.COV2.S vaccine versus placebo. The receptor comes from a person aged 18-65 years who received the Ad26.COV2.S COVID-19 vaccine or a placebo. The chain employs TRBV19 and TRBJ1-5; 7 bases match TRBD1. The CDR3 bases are TGTGCCAGTAGTAGCTCGGACAGGCCGTCGCAACAGCCCCAGCATTTT. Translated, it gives CASSSSDRPSQQPQHF.